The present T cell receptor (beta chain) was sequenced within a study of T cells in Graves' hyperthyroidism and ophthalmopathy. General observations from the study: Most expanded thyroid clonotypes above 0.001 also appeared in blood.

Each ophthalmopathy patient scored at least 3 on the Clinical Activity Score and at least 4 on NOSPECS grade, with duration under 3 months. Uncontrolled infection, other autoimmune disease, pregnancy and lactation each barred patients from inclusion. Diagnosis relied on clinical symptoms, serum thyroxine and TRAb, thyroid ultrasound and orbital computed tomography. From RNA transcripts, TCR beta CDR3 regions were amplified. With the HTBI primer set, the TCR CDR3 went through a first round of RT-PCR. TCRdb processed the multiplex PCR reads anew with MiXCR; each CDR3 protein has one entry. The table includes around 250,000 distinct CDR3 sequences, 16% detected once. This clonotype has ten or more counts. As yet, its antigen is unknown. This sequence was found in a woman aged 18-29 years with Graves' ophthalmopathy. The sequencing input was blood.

The CDR3 sequence is CASSQASRANTEAFF. CDR3 DNA: TGTGCCAGCAGCCAAGCGTCTAGAGCGAACACTGAAGCTTTCTTT. The chain is built from TRBV3-1 and TRBJ1-1, with D hard to call. This CDR3 comprises 15 residues. With 1 base removed from V and 1 base from J, the gap between germline ends came to 10 bases. Germline assignment: CDR1 LGHDT and CDR2 YNNKEL (reference sequence).